This TCR beta chain comes out of a study of blood T cell repertoires in COVID-19. Whole-study context: In each case, the material was cDNA or gDNA derived from T cells, B-cell-depleted T cells, or PBMCs.

The CDR3 is 15 amino acids. The V gene's germline CDR1 is KGHSH and CDR2 LQKENI. The V and J ends lost 3 bases and 3 bases respectively, with 14 bases between them. Symptom resolution, clearance, or two negative PCRs marked the recovered donors of Cohort 3. Clones were read by immunoSEQ multiplex PCR, and TCRdb kept only the in-frame ones, dropping some. The sample lists some 130,000 clones, just over 85% seen once, with roughly 4% in the top ten. J is TRBJ1-1 and V is TRBV18; D gene ambiguous. The clonotype was recovered from a middle-aged man who had recovered from COVID-19. Sequenced: PBMCs or T cells enriched from blood (not recorded which). The CDR3 DNA reads as TGTGCCAGCTCACCGGGCGTCGGGGAGTACACTGAAGCTTTCTTT. Translating it yields CASSPGVGEYTEAFF.